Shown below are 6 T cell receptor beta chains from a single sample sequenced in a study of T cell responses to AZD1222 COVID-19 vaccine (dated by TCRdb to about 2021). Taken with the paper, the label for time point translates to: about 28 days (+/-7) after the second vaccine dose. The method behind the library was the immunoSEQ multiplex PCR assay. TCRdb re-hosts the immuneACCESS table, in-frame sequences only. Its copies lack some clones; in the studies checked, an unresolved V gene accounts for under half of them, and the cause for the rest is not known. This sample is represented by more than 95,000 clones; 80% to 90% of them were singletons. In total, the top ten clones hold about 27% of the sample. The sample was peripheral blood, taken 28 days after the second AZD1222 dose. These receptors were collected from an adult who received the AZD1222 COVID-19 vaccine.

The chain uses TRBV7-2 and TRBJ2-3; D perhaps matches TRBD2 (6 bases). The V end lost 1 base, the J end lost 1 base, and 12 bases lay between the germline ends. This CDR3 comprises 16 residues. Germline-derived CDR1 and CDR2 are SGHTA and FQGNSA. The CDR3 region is CASSLGRAGRTDTQYF. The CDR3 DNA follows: TGTGCCAGCAGCTTAGGGCGAGCGGGCCGCACAGATACGCAGTATTTT. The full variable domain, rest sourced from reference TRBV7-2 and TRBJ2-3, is GAGVSQSPSNKVTEKGKDVELRCDPISGHTALYWYRQSLGQGLEFLIYFQGNSAPDKSGLPSDRFSAERTGGSVSTLTIQRTQQEDSAVYLCASSLGRAGRTDTQYFGPGTRLTVL.

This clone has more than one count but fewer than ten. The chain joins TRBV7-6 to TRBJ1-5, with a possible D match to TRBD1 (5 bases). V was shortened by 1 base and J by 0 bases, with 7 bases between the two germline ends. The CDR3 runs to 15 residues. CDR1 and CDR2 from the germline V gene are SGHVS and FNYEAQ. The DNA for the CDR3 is TGTGCCAGCAGCTTAGGACAGAATAGCAATCAGCCCCAGCATTTT. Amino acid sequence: CASSLGQNSNQPQHF. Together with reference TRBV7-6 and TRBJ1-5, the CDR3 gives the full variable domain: GAGVSQSPRYKVTKRGQDVALRCDPISGHVSLYWYRQALGQGPEFLTYFNYEAQQDKSGLPNDRFSAERPEGSISTLTIQRTEQRDSAMYRCASSLGQNSNQPQHFGDGTRLSIL.

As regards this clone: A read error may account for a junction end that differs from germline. DNA for the CDR3: TGTGCCAGCAGCCTAGCCCGGGAGCTGTTTTTT. Translating gives CASSLARELFF. V and J are TRBV7-2 and TRBJ2-2, with a weak D call TRBD2 (5 bases). Germline CDR1 reads SGHTA; CDR2 reads FQGNSA. The length of the CDR3 is 11 residues.

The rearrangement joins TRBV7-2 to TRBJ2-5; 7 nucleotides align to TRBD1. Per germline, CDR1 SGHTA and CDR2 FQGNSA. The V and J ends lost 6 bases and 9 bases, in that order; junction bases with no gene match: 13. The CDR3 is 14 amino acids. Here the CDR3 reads CASSSGIRQGAQYF. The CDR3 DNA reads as TGTGCCAGCAGTTCGGGCATCCGTCAGGGGGCCCAGTACTTC.

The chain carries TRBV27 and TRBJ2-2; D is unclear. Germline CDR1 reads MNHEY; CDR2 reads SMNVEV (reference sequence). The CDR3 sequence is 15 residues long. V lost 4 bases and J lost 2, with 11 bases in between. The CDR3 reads CASSSPGRNTGELFF. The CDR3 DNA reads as TGTGCCAGCAGTTCTCCGGGTCGAAACACCGGGGAGCTGTTTTTT.

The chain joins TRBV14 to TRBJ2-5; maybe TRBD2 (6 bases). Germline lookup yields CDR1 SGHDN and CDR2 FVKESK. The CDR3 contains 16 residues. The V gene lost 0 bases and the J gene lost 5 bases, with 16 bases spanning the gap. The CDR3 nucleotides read TGTGCCAGCAGCCAAGAGGGAGGATGGTTAGGGGAGACCCAGTACTTC. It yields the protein CASSQEGGWLGETQYF.